The 15 T cell receptor beta chains below all came from one sample that was sequenced in a study of cytomegalovirus exposure and HLA in healthy donors. In the PCR, 60 Vbeta and 13 Jbeta primers were used. The repertoire was sequenced with immunoSEQ multiplex PCR; TCRdb's copy has only in-frame clones and lacks some. The sample has under 200,000 clones; about four fifths are singletons. The sample consisted of PBMCs. The receptors were sampled from a woman between 50 and 59 years old in good health and CMV-seropositive.

The genes are TRBV4-2 and TRBJ2-6; D may be TRBD1 (6 bases). V shed 4 bases and J shed 2 bases, with 18 bases lying between them. CDR3 length: 18 amino acids. Per germline, CDR1 LGHNA and CDR2 YNFKEQ. The CDR3 DNA is TGTGCCAGCAGCCCCGAGGCGGGCTCAGGGGCTGGGGCCAACGTCCTGACTTTC. Its protein is CASSPEAGSGAGANVLTF.

The chain uses TRBV19 and TRBJ1-2; D is unresolved. This CDR3 has 14 residues. Trimming took off 3 bases at V and 4 bases at J, with 12 bases between the two ends. The germline gives CDR1 LNHDA, CDR2 SQIVND (reference sequence). CDR3: CASSIGGRSYGYTF. The CDR3 DNA follows: TGTGCCAGTAGTATTGGAGGACGAAGCTATGGCTACACCTTC.

V is TRBV7-2 and J is TRBJ2-3; a possible D gene is TRBD1 (5 bases). This CDR3 is 16 amino acids long. Trimming stripped 4 bases from V and 2 bases from J, with 16 bases between. Germline CDR1 and CDR2: SGHTA and FQGNSA. In nucleotides, the CDR3 is TGTGCCAGCAGCTCCCGAGGACAAGCTATCACAGATACGCAGTATTTT. Residues: CASSSRGQAITDTQYF.

The V and J genes are TRBV7-6 and TRBJ2-1; the D gene is possibly TRBD1 (5 bases). Trimming stripped 1 base from V and 7 bases from J, with 8 bases between. The V gene's germline CDR1 is SGHVS and CDR2 FNYEAQ. The CDR3 has 13 residues. This CDR3 is CASSLVRGNEQFF. Written as DNA, the CDR3 is TGTGCCAGCAGCTTAGTTAGGGGAAATGAGCAGTTCTTC.

The chain uses TRBV11-3 and TRBJ2-1; 8 positions agree with TRBD2. The V gene end was trimmed by 3 bases and the J gene end by 7 bases; junction bases not matched to a gene: 5. This CDR3 region has 14 residues. CDR1 is SGHNT, CDR2 YENEEA, per germline. Written as DNA, the CDR3 is TGTGCCAGCAGCTTGGCGGGGGGAGGGAATGAGCAGTTCTTC. This codes for CASSLAGGGNEQFF. Together with reference TRBV11-3 and TRBJ2-1, the CDR3 gives the full variable domain: EAGVVQSPRYKIIEKKQPVAFWCNPISGHNTLYWYLQNLGQGPELLIRYENEEAVDDSQLPKDRFSAERLKGVDSTLKIQPAELGDSAVYLCASSLAGGGNEQFFGPGTRLTVL.

This clone occurred once. The J gene is TRBJ1-6, the V gene TRBV6-5; maybe TRBD1 (5 bases). Germline CDR1 reads MNHEY; CDR2 reads SVGAGI. The CDR3 spans 15 residues. With 6 bases removed from V and 7 bases from J, the gap between germline ends came to 16 bases. In nucleotides, the CDR3 is TGTGCCAGCAGCCCACCGGGGGGGTACAATTCACCCCTCCACTTT. It encodes CASSPPGGYNSPLHF.

The chain uses TRBV15 and TRBJ1-4; D remains unclear. V was trimmed by 4 bases and J by 0 bases, leaving 9 bases between them. The CDR3 runs 15 residues. Germline CDR1 is LNHNV and CDR2 is YYDKDF (reference sequence). CDR3 amino acids: CATSKFRSTNEKLFF. In DNA form, the CDR3 reads TGTGCCACCAGCAAGTTCAGATCAACTAATGAAAAACTGTTTTTT. The whole variable domain, remainder taken from reference TRBV15 and TRBJ1-4, is DAMVIQNPRYQVTQFGKPVTLSCSQTLNHNVMYWYQQKSSQAPKLLFHYYDKDFNNEADTPDNFQSRRPNTSFCFLDIRSPGLGDTAMYLCATSKFRSTNEKLFFGSGTQLSVL.

The chain combines TRBV5-5 with TRBJ1-2; 9 bases line up with TRBD1. The germline CDR1 and CDR2 sequences are SGHKS and YYEKEE (reference sequence). V gave up 4 bases and J gave up 4 bases; unmatched junction bases: 5. The CDR3 spans 14 residues. In nucleotides, the CDR3 is TGTGCCAGCAGCGGGGACAGGGCGGCCTATGGCTACACCTTC. Protein sequence: CASSGDRAAYGYTF.

The chain joins TRBV4-1 to TRBJ1-1, with D possibly being TRBD1 (5 bases). The CDR3 is 14 residues long. Germline-derived CDR1 and CDR2 are MGHRA and YSYEKL. V gave up 4 bases and J gave up 0 bases, with 9 bases separating them. The CDR3 here is CASSRGHLNTEAFF. In DNA, the CDR3 is TGCGCCAGCAGCCGCGGACATTTGAACACTGAAGCTTTCTTT.

V is TRBV10-3 and J is TRBJ1-2, with 7 bases lining up with TRBD1. Germline CDR1 ENHRY, CDR2 SYGVKD. With V trimmed by 2 bases and J by 3 bases, 3 bases remained unmatched. The CDR3 loop spans 14 amino acids. DNA of the CDR3: TGTGCCATCAGTGAGGGGGGACAGTACTATGGCTACACCTTC. Its protein product is CAISEGGQYYGYTF.

V is TRBV7-8 and J is TRBJ2-5; tentative D call: TRBD1 (7 bases). Germline-derived CDR1 and CDR2 are SGHVS and FQNEAQ. The CDR3 spans 16 residues. The germline V and J ends were trimmed by 4 bases and 5 bases, with 20 bases remaining between them. CDR3 DNA: TGTGCCAGCAGCTCCCGAGGGCAGGGGGGTAGGGAGACCCAGTACTTC. Protein sequence: CASSSRGQGGRETQYF.

This clone has only one observation. The chain has TRBV7-3 and TRBJ2-1, with D possibly being TRBD2 (5 bases). V lost 0 bases, J lost 5 bases, and 14 bases lay in between. Germline CDR1 SGHTA, CDR2 FQGTGA. The CDR3 covers 16 residues. The CDR3 spells CASSLTGRRVDNEQFF. The CDR3 DNA is TGTGCCAGCAGCTTAACAGGGAGACGCGTGGACAATGAGCAGTTCTTC.

J is TRBJ2-5 and V is TRBV5-1, with D perhaps matching TRBD1 (6 bases). V lost 0 bases and J lost 4, with 13 bases in between. The CDR3 loop spans 15 amino acids. The V gene's germline CDR1 is SGHRS and CDR2 YFSETQ. CDR3 protein: CASSLGLTGSETQYF. The CDR3 nucleotides read TGCGCCAGCAGCTTGGGGCTTACAGGGTCAGAGACCCAGTACTTC.

The chain recombines TRBV15 with TRBJ2-6; possibly TRBD2 for D (6 bases). The CDR3 has 16 residues. Trimming took 3 bases from V and 0 from J, leaving 9 bases between them. CDR1 LNHNV and CDR2 YYDKDF come from the germline V gene (reference sequence). CDR3 coding DNA: TGTGCCACCAGCAGGGGGGGAATCTCTGGGGCCAACGTCCTGACTTTC. This codes for CATSRGGISGANVLTF. Drawing the rest from reference TRBV15 and TRBJ2-6, the complete variable domain is DAMVIQNPRYQVTQFGKPVTLSCSQTLNHNVMYWYQQKSSQAPKLLFHYYDKDFNNEADTPDNFQSRRPNTSFCFLDIRSPGLGDTAMYLCATSRGGISGANVLTFGAGSRLTVL.

The chain recombines TRBV7-2 with TRBJ1-6; a possible D gene is TRBD1 (6 bases). The length of the CDR3 is 16 residues. The V gene's germline CDR1 is SGHTA and CDR2 FQGNSA. Trimming stripped 1 base from V and 3 bases from J, with 10 bases between. The CDR3 DNA follows: TGTGCCAGCAGCTTAGTTGGGGGCATCTATAATTCACCCCTCCACTTT. This gives the protein CASSLVGGIYNSPLHF.